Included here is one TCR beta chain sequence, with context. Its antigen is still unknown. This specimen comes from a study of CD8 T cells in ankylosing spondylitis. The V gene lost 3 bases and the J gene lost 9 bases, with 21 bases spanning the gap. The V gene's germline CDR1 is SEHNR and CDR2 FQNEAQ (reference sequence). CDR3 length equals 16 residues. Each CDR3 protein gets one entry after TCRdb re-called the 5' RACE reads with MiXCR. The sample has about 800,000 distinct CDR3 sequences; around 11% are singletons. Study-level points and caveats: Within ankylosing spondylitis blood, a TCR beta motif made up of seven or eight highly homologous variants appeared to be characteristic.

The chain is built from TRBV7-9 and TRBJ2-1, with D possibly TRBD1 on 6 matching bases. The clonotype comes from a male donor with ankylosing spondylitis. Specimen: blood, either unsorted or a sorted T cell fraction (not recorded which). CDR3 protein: CASSLWGMGAQAEQFF. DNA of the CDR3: TGTGCCAGCAGCTTGTGGGGTATGGGGGCGCAGGCTGAGCAGTTCTTC.